This note documents a single T cell receptor (beta chain) sequence. The CDR3 totals 13 residues. CDR1 and CDR2 (germline): SGHRS, YFSETQ. The V gene lost 9 bases and the J gene lost 4 bases, with 13 bases spanning the gap. Preparation of the TCRbeta library was carried out with unique molecular identifiers. MiXCR was run by TCRdb on the PCR reads, yielding one entry per CDR3 protein. The table shows over 200,000 distinct CDR3 sequences, with 8.5% to 10% occurring only once. The data originate from a study of T-cell reconstitution after alpha-beta-depleted transplantation in children. The rearrangement joins TRBV5-1 to TRBJ1-4, with D perhaps matching TRBD1 (6 bases). Sequencing was performed on PBMCs from the stem cell graft donor, taken from the stem cell graft. The clonotype comes from a human donor who donated a stem cell graft to a child with acute lymphoblastic leukemia. The CDR3 is CAIAGQINEKLFF. CDR3 DNA sequence: TGCGCCATCGCTGGACAGATTAATGAAAAACTGTTTTTT.